This paragraph covers one TCR beta chain sequence. Only in-frame clones appear in the TCRdb table, and some are missing; sequencing was by immunoSEQ multiplex PCR. The sample carries 200,000 or so clones, 87% recorded once. Participants spanned ages roughly 18 to 90 years and resided in about 25 US areas. Germline CDR1 is SGHTA and CDR2 is FQGTGA. The CDR3 consists of 16 residues. The V gene end was trimmed by 1 base and the J gene end by 5 bases; junction bases not matched to a gene: 8. This specimen belongs to a study of blood T cell repertoires in COVID-19. On the study more broadly: Spain, Italy and the United States supplied samples that represented acute and convalescent COVID-19. In each case, the material was cDNA or gDNA derived from T cells, B-cell-depleted T cells, or PBMCs.

This receptor was taken from a man in his thirties or forties in a cohort exposed to, infected with or recovered from COVID-19 (not recorded which). The rearrangement joins TRBV7-3 to TRBJ2-7; 10 nucleotides align to TRBD1. The sequenced sample was PBMCs or T cells enriched from blood (not recorded which). Here the CDR3 reads CASSLRGAGTGDEQYF. The CDR3, as DNA: TGTGCCAGCAGCTTAAGGGGGGCCGGGACAGGGGACGAGCAGTACTTC.